This entry features one T cell receptor beta chain sequence. This record comes from a study of response to subunit inactivated influenza vaccine. In TCRdb, the RT-PCR reads were re-called with MiXCR into one record per CDR3 protein. The sample has a few hundred thousand distinct CDR3 sequences, approximately 12% seen once. The germline CDR1 and CDR2 sequences are LGHDT and YNNKEL (reference sequence). There are 15 residues in the CDR3. After removal of 4 bases from V and 5 bases from J, the junction contained 9 bases not matched to a gene. V is TRBV3-1 and J is TRBJ2-5, with TRBD1 matching over 8 bases. Material: non-naive T cells sorted from PBMCs, obtained 14 to 15 days before vaccination. The clonotype comes from a man aged 50 to 59 who received an inactivated influenza vaccine. The CDR3 DNA reads as TGTGCCAGCAGCCTAATCCTGGACAGGGTCGAGACCCAGTACTTC. Its protein product is CASSLILDRVETQYF.